This T cell receptor beta chain was profiled in a study of blood T cell repertoires in COVID-19. Study-wide context: The study drew acute and convalescent COVID-19 samples from the United States, Italy and Spain. PBMCs, B-cell-depleted T cells, or T cells were the source of the cDNA or gDNA that made up the material.

Authors' methods: It was from reference gene primer amplification that nucleated cell counts were estimated. Data came from immunoSEQ multiplex PCR; TCRdb stores just in-frame clones and leaves some out. V and J calls and clone size are those listed in that table; D and trimming were worked out from the DNA. The sample has about 74,000 clones; around 90% are singletons. CDR3 length: 14 residues. Trimming shortened V by 1 base and J by 4 bases, and 10 bases separated the two germline ends. CDR1 and CDR2 from the germline V gene are LNHDA and SQIVND (reference sequence). The chain combines TRBV19 with TRBJ1-1, with a weak D call TRBD1 (6 bases). This clonotype was obtained from a man aged 50 to 60 with acute or convalescent COVID-19. Sequencing input: peripheral blood. The CDR3 nucleotides read TGTGCCAGTAGTATAGGACAGGTAGGCACTGAAGCTTTCTTT. Its protein is CASSIGQVGTEAFF. The whole variable domain, remainder taken from reference TRBV19 and TRBJ1-1, is DGGITQSPKYLFRKEGQNVTLSCEQNLNHDAMYWYRQDPGQGLRLIYYSQIVNDFQKGDIAEGYSVSREKKESFPLTVTSAQKNPTAFYLCASSIGQVGTEAFFGQGTRLTVV.